These T cell receptor beta chains were read from a single sample in a study of blood T cell repertoires in COVID-19. The method was immunoSEQ multiplex PCR; TCRdb's version includes in-frame clones alone and lacks a portion of them. The sample gives 150,000 to 250,000 clones, 80% to 90% of which show up once; about 12% is in the top ten. The sample taken for sequencing was PBMCs or T cells enriched from blood (not recorded which). These receptors came from a middle-aged man who had recovered from COVID-19. CDR3s include the opening cysteine and the closing phenylalanine or tryptophan. The D gene is left open where the match is weak. Size is omitted from some rows. Given values are once, few, many or a class for expanded clones.

D gene: TRBD2; clone size: .; J gene: TRBJ2-7; V gene: TRBV4-1; CDR3 DNA: TGCGCCAGCAGCCAAGATAGCGGGAGGGCCTTGCACGAGCAGTACTTC; CDR3 protein: CASSQDSGRALHEQYF
D gene: .; clone size: .; J gene: TRBJ2-1; V gene: TRBV5-1; CDR3 DNA: TGCGCCAGCAGCTTAGAAGGACTTCTGATCGGGGACAATGAGCAGTTCTTC; CDR3 protein: CASSLEGLLIGDNEQFF
D gene: .; clone size: .; J gene: TRBJ1-1; V gene: TRBV7-2; CDR3 DNA: TGTGCCAGCAGCAACACACAGGGTAGGGCTGAAGCTTTCTTT; CDR3 protein: CASSNTQGRAEAFF
D gene: TRBD1; clone size: .; J gene: TRBJ2-6; V gene: TRBV10-2; CDR3 DNA: TGCGCCAGCAGTGCCCAGGGGGCCGGAGGGGCCAACGTCCTGACTTTC; CDR3 protein: CASSAQGAGGANVLTF
D gene: TRBD1; clone size: .; J gene: TRBJ1-2; V gene: TRBV6-5; CDR3 DNA: TGTGCCAGCAGTTACGAGGGGGCTGGCTACACCTTC; CDR3 protein: CASSYEGAGYTF
D gene: .; clone size: .; J gene: TRBJ2-1; V gene: TRBV11-2; CDR3 DNA: TGTGCCAGCAGCTTAGGGGTACGACAGGATCCCCCCTACAATGAGCAGTTCTTC; CDR3 protein: CASSLGVRQDPPYNEQFF
D gene: TRBD1; clone size: .; J gene: TRBJ2-2; V gene: TRBV29-1; CDR3 DNA: TGCAGCGTTGCATCCCCGAGACAGGGGGGGAACACCGGGGAGCTGTTTTTT; CDR3 protein: CSVASPRQGGNTGELFF
D gene: .; clone size: .; J gene: TRBJ2-2; V gene: TRBV13; CDR3 DNA: TGTGCCAGCAGCTTACCCTCGCGGAACACCGGGGAGCTGTTTTTT; CDR3 protein: CASSLPSRNTGELFF
D gene: .; clone size: few; J gene: TRBJ1-4; V gene: TRBV28; CDR3 DNA: TGTGCCAGCAGCCAGACAGGTGCAACTAATGAAAAACTGTTTTTT; CDR3 protein: CASSQTGATNEKLFF
D gene: TRBD1; clone size: .; J gene: TRBJ2-7; V gene: TRBV2; CDR3 DNA: TGTGCCAGCAAAGGATTACAGGGGTTCAACGAGCAGTACTTC; CDR3 protein: CASKGLQGFNEQYF
D gene: .; clone size: .; J gene: TRBJ1-3; V gene: TRBV2; CDR3 DNA: TGTGCCAGCAGTGGGACACCGGATGGAAACACCATATATTTT; CDR3 protein: CASSGTPDGNTIYF
D gene: .; clone size: .; J gene: TRBJ2-1; V gene: TRBV29-1; CDR3 DNA: TGCAGCGTTGGACAGGCTGCTATCCAGCAGTTCTTC; CDR3 protein: CSVGQAAIQQFF
D gene: TRBD1; clone size: .; J gene: TRBJ2-6; V gene: TRBV9; CDR3 DNA: TGTGCCAGCAGCTTAACCCGGGACAGGGTTTCTGGGGCCAACGTCCTGACTTTC; CDR3 protein: CASSLTRDRVSGANVLTF
D gene: TRBD1; clone size: .; J gene: TRBJ2-7; V gene: TRBV5-4; CDR3 DNA: TGTGCCAGCAGCTTGGACGGGACAGGGTACAACGAGCAGTACTTC; CDR3 protein: CASSLDGTGYNEQYF
D gene: .; clone size: .; J gene: TRBJ2-7; V gene: TRBV10-1; CDR3 DNA: TGCGCCAGCAGTGGCCCCAGCTCCTACGAGCAGTACTTC; CDR3 protein: CASSGPSSYEQYF
D gene: .; clone size: few; J gene: TRBJ2-4; V gene: TRBV29-1; CDR3 DNA: TGCAGCGCTCGGTTCGTAGCCAAAAACATTCAGTACTTC; CDR3 protein: CSARFVAKNIQYF
D gene: TRBD1; clone size: .; J gene: TRBJ1-4; V gene: TRBV28; CDR3 DNA: TGTGCCAGCAGCCAGACCGGACAGGGGGCCGAAAAACTGTTTTTT; CDR3 protein: CASSQTGQGAEKLFF
D gene: .; clone size: .; J gene: TRBJ1-2; V gene: TRBV9; CDR3 DNA: TGTGCCAGCAGCACGACAGGAGATGGCTACACCTTC; CDR3 protein: CASSTTGDGYTF
D gene: .; clone size: .; J gene: TRBJ2-2; V gene: TRBV5-1; CDR3 DNA: TGCGCCAGCAGCTTGGACAGGGCGTCGAACACCGGGGAGCTGTTTTTT; CDR3 protein: CASSLDRASNTGELFF
D gene: .; clone size: once; J gene: TRBJ1-1; V gene: TRBV5-1; CDR3 DNA: TGCGCCAGCAGCTCCTACGGGAGATTCGAAGTTTTCTTT; CDR3 protein: CASSSYGRFEVFF
D gene: .; clone size: .; J gene: TRBJ2-6; V gene: TRBV11-2; CDR3 DNA: TGTGCCAGCAGCCCCAGGGGTCTGGTTTCTGGGGCCAACGTCCTGACTTTC; CDR3 protein: CASSPRGLVSGANVLTF
D gene: TRBD2; clone size: once; J gene: TRBJ2-7; V gene: TRBV19; CDR3 DNA: TGTGCCAGTACACTCGGGGGGAACTACGAGCAGTACTTC; CDR3 protein: CASTLGGNYEQYF
D gene: TRBD1; clone size: .; J gene: TRBJ1-2; V gene: TRBV5-4; CDR3 DNA: TGTGCCAGCAGCTTGCCCGACAGGGATGGCTACACCTTC; CDR3 protein: CASSLPDRDGYTF
D gene: .; clone size: .; J gene: TRBJ2-7; V gene: TRBV3-1/TRBV3-2; CDR3 DNA: TGTGCCAGCAGCCAAGCTCAGGACAGATATACCTACGAGCAGTACTTC; CDR3 protein: CASSQAQDRYTYEQYF
D gene: .; clone size: few; J gene: TRBJ2-3; V gene: TRBV4-3; CDR3 DNA: TGCGCCAGCTCAACTCGTGCAACTAGCACAGATACGCAGTATTTT; CDR3 protein: CASSTRATSTDTQYF
D gene: .; clone size: .; J gene: TRBJ1-2; V gene: TRBV30; CDR3 DNA: TGTGCCTGGAGCAATAACTATGGCTACACCTTC; CDR3 protein: CAWSNNYGYTF
D gene: .; clone size: .; J gene: TRBJ2-1; V gene: TRBV27; CDR3 DNA: TGTGCCAGCACCCCGGGACACAAAAACAATGAGCAGTTCTTC; CDR3 protein: CASTPGHKNNEQFF
D gene: TRBD2; clone size: .; J gene: TRBJ2-3; V gene: TRBV7-9; CDR3 DNA: TGTGCCAGCAGCGCAAAAGGACTAGCGGGAGTAGTCACGCAGTATTTT; CDR3 protein: CASSAKGLAGVVTQYF
D gene: .; clone size: once; J gene: TRBJ1-2; V gene: TRBV7-8; CDR3 DNA: TGTGCCAGCAGCTTGAACCTTCTGACAGAACAGATCCACTATGGCTACACCTTC; CDR3 protein: CASSLNLLTEQIHYGYTF